This TCR beta chain appears in the sequencing data of a study of blood T cell repertoires in COVID-19. V dropped 1 base and J dropped 2 bases, with 14 bases sitting between them. The germline CDR1 and CDR2 sequences are LGHNA and YNFKEQ. The CDR3 is 16 residues long. The table came from immunoSEQ multiplex PCR; TCRdb's copy has only in-frame clones and leaves some out. This sample has roughly 36,000 clones, with 90% found just once. The rearrangement joins TRBV4-2 to TRBJ2-5; possible D gene TRBD2, 5 bases. The TCR comes from a man in his 60s with active or convalescent COVID-19. The sequenced sample consisted of peripheral blood. DNA for the CDR3: TGTGCCAGCAGCCAAGCCTCACTAGATACGCAAGAGACCCAGTACTTC. Translating gives CASSQASLDTQETQYF.